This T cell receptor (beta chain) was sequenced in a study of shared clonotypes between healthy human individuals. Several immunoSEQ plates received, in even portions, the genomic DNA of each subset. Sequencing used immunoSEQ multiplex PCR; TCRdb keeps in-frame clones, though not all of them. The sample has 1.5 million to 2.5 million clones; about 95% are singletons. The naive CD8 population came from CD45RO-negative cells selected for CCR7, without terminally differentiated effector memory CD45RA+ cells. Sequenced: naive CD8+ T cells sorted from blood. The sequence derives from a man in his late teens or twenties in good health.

DNA for the CDR3: TGCGCCAGCAGCCAAGCCAAGGGGTACGAGCAGTACTTC. This encodes CASSQAKGYEQYF. This rearrangement joins TRBV4-3 to TRBJ2-7; D may be TRBD1 (5 bases). Germline values: CDR1 LGHNA, CDR2 YSLEER. The CDR3 sequence is 13 residues long. V was clipped by 1 base and J by 4 bases, with 8 bases between them.